This T cell receptor (beta chain) was recovered during a study of blood T cell repertoires in COVID-19. Overall study context: Whether acute or convalescent, the COVID-19 samples came from the United States, Italy and Spain. From T cells, B-cell-depleted T cells, or PBMCs came the material, which was cDNA or gDNA.

The V segment lost 3 bases and the J segment 9 bases; nucleotides outside the gene matches: 9. This CDR3 spans 14 amino acids. Germline CDR1 SGHRS, CDR2 YFSETQ. In the authors' workflow: Amplifying reference gene primers gave estimates of nucleated cell counts. Clones were read by immunoSEQ multiplex PCR, and TCRdb kept only the in-frame ones, dropping some. The V and J calls and clone size are taken from that table; D and trimming were inferred from the DNA. Of 350,000 to 450,000 clones detected, roughly 90% appear once; the ten largest clones hold just over 7%. Enrolled during active infection, Seattle patients were then followed longitudinally.

The V gene is TRBV5-1, the J gene TRBJ2-1; 7 bases are a match to TRBD2. The sample consisted of peripheral blood. The receptor was derived from a woman aged 55 to 70 with COVID-19, enrolled during active disease. CDR3 nucleotides: TGCGCCAGCAGCTCCGGGCCAAGCGGGACTGAGCAGTTCTTC. It translates to CASSSGPSGTEQFF.